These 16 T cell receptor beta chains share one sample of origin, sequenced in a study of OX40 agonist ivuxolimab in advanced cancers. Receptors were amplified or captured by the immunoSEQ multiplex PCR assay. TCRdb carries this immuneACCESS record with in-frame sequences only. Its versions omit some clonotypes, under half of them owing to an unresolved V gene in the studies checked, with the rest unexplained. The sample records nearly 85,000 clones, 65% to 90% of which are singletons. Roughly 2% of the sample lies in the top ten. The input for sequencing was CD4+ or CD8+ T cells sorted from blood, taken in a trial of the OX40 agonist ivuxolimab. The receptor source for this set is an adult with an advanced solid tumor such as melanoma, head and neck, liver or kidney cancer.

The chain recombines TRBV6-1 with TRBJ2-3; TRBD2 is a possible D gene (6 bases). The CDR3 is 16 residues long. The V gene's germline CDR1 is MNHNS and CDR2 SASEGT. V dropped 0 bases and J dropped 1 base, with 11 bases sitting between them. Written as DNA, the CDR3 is TGTGCCAGCAGTGAAGCGAGCGGGCGTCGCACAGATACGCAGTATTTT. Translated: CASSEASGRRTDTQYF.

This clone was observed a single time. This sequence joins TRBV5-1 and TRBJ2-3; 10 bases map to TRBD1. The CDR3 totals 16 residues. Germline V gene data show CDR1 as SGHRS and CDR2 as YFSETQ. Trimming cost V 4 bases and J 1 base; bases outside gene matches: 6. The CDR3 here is CASSPGTGAGTDTQYF. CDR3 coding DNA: TGCGCCAGCAGCCCCGGGACAGGGGCTGGCACAGATACGCAGTATTTT.

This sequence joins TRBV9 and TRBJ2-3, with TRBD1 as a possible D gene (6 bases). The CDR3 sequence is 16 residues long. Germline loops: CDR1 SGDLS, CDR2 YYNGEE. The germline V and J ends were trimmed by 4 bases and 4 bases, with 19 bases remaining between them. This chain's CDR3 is CASSPLGGPGADTQYF. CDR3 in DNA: TGTGCCAGCAGCCCCCTAGGGGGACCCGGGGCAGATACGCAGTATTTT.

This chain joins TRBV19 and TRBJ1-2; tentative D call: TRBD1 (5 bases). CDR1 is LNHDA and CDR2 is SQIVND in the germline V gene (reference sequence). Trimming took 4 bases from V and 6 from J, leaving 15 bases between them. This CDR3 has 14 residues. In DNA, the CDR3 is TGTGCCAGTAGTAGAGGCAGGGAATGGAATGGCTACACCTTC. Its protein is CASSRGREWNGYTF.

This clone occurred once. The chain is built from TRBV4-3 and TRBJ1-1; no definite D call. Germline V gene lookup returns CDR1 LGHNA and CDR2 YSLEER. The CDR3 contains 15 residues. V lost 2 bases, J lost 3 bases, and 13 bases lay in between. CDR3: CASSQFSGSDTEAFF. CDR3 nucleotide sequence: TGCGCCAGCAGCCAATTTTCGGGTTCCGACACTGAAGCTTTCTTT.

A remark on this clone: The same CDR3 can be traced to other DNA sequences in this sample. The CDR3 nucleotides are TGTGCCAGCAGCTTAGATCCGGGACCGAATTCACCCCTCCACTTT. Translation: CASSLDPGPNSPLHF. The chain links TRBV11-2 to TRBJ1-6, with D possibly matching TRBD1 (5 bases). This CDR3 is 15 amino acids long. Trimming cost V 0 bases and J 7 bases, with 10 bases left between them. Germline V lookup: CDR1 SGHAT, CDR2 FQNNGV.

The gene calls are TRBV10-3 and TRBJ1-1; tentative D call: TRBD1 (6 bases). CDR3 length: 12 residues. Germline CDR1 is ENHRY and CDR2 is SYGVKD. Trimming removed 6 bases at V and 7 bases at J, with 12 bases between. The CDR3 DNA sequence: TGTGCCATCAGGGGGGGGGCAAATGAAGCTTTCTTT. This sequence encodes CAIRGGANEAFF.

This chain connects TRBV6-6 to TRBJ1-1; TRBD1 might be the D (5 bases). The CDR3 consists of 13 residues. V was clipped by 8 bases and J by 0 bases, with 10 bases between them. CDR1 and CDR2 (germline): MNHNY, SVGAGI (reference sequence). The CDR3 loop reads CASGLQVNTEAFF. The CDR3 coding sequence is TGTGCCAGCGGCCTACAGGTGAACACTGAAGCTTTCTTT.

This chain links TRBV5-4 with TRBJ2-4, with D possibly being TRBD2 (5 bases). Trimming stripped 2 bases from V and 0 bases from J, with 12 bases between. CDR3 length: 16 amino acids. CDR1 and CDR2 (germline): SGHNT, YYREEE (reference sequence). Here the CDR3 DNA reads TGTGCCAGCAGCTTAATTAGCGTCTCAGCCAAAAACATTCAGTACTTC. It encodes CASSLISVSAKNIQYF.

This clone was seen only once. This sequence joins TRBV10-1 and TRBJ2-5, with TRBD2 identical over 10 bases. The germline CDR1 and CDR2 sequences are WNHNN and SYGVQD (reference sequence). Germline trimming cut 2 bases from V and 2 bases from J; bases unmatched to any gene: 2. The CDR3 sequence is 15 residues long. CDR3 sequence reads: CASSEGLAEQETQYF. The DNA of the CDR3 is TGCGCCAGCAGTGAGGGACTAGCGGAACAAGAGACCCAGTACTTC.

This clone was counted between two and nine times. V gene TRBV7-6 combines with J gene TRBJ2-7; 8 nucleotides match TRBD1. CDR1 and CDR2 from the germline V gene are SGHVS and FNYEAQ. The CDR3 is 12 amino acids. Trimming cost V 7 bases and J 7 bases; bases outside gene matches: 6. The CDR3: CASTPTGEEQYF. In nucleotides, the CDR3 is TGTGCCAGCACCCCGACAGGGGAAGAGCAGTACTTC.

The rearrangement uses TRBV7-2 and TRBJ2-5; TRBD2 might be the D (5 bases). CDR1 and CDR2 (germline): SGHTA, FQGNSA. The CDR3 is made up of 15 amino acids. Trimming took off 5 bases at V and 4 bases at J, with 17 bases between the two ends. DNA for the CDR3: TGTGCCAGCAGCGATGGACGCCTAGCAAGAGAGACCCAGTACTTC. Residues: CASSDGRLARETQYF.

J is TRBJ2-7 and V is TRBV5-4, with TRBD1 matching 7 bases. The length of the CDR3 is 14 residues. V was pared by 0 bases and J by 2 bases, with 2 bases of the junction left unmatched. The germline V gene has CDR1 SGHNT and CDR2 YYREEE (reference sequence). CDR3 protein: CASSLEGQTYEQYF. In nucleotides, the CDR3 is TGTGCCAGCAGCTTGGAGGGACAGACCTACGAGCAGTACTTC. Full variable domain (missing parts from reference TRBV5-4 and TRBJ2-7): ETGVTQSPTHLIKTRGQQVTLRCSSQSGHNTVSWYQQALGQGPQFIFQYYREEENGRGNFPPRFSGLQFPNYSSELNVNALELDDSALYLCASSLEGQTYEQYFGPGTRLTVT.

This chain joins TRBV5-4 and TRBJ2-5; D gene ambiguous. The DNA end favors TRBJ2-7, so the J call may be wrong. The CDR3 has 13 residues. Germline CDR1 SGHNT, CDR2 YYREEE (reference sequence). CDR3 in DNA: TGTGCCAGCAGCTTTAGATTCTCCTACGAGCAGTACTTC. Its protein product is CASSFRFSYEQYF.

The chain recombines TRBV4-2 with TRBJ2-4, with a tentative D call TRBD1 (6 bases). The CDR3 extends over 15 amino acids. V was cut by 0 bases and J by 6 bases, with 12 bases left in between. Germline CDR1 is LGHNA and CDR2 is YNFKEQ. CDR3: CASSQDPGVLNIQYF. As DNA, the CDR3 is TGTGCCAGCAGCCAAGATCCAGGGGTCCTAAACATTCAGTACTTC.

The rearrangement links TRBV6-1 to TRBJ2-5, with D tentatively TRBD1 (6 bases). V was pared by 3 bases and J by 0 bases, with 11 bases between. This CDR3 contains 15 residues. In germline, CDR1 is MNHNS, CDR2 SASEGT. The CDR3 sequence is CASSEGRGYQETQYF. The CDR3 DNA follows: TGTGCCAGCAGTGAGGGCAGGGGTTACCAAGAGACCCAGTACTTC.